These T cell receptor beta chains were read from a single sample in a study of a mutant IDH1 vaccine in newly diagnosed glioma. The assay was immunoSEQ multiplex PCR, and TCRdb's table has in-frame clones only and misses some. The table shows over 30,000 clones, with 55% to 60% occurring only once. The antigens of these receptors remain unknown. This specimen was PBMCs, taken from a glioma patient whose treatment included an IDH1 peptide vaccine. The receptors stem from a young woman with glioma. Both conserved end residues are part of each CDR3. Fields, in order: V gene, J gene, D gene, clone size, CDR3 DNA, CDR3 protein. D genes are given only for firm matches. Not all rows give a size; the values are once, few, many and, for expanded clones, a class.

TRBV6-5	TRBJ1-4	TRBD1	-	TGTGCCAGCAGTTACCGGGGGACAGTCGATGAAAAACTGTTTTTT	CASSYRGTVDEKLFF
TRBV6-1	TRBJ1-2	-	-	TGTGCCAGCAGTGAAGAATCGGGAGGCTATGGCTACACCTTC	CASSEESGGYGYTF
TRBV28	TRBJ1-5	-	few	TGTGCCAGCAGTTTGGGGGGGGAGATCAATCAGCCCCAGCATTTT	CASSLGGEINQPQHF
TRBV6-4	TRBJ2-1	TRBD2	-	TGTGCCAGCAGTGACGAAGCGGGAGGGCATAATGAGCAGTTCTTC	CASSDEAGGHNEQFF
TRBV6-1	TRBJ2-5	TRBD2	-	TGTGCCAGCAGTGAACTAGCGGGGGGGCAAGAGACCCAGTACTTC	CASSELAGGQETQYF
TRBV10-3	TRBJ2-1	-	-	TGTGCCATCAGTGAGTACAGGGACAATGAGCAGTTCTTC	CAISEYRDNEQFF
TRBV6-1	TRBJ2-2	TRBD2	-	TGTGCCAGCTTAGCGGGACCCACCGGGGAGCTGTTTTTT	CASLAGPTGELFF
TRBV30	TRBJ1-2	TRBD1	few	TGTGCCTGGAGGCCATACTATGGACAGGGGTATGGCTACACCTTC	CAWRPYYGQGYGYTF
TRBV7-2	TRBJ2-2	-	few	TGTGCCAGCAGCCCCTCGGCCTGGGCGGGAAACACCGGGGAGCTGTTTTTT	CASSPSAWAGNTGELFF
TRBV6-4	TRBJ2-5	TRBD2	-	TGTGCCAGCAGTGAACTAGCGGGAGGGCCGGAGACCCAGTACTTC	CASSELAGGPETQYF
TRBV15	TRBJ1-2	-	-	TGTGCCACCAGCAGAGACAGGGCCCACTCCTATGGCTACACCTTC	CATSRDRAHSYGYTF
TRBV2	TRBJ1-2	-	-	TGTGCCAGCAGTGAAGCGCCGGGACCGGCCTATGGCTACACCTTC	CASSEAPGPAYGYTF
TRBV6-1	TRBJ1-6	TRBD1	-	TGTGCCAGCAGTGCGGAAGGGGGCCACGTTTCACCCCTCCACTTT	CASSAEGGHVSPLHF
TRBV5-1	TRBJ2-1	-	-	TGCGCCAGCAGCCCGGATACCTGGCAGAGCTCCTACAATGAGCAGTTCTTC	CASSPDTWQSSYNEQFF
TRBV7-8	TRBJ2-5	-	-	TGTGCCAGCAGAGGAATGGGGGAGACCCAGTACTTC	CASRGMGETQYF
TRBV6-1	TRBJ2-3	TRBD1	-	TGTGCCAGCAGTGCCGCGATTGACAGGGGGCCCCCCTCAGATACGCAGTATTTT	CASSAAIDRGPPSDTQYF
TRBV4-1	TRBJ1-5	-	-	TGCGCCAGCAGCCAAGGTGGGGGTTTCCAGCCCCAGCATTTT	CASSQGGGFQPQHF
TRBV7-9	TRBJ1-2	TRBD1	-	TGTGCCAGCAGCTTAACAGGGGGAGATGGCTACACCTTC	CASSLTGGDGYTF
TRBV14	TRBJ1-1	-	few	TGTGCCAGCAGCCTGCAGGGCTCCACTGAAGCTTTCTTT	CASSLQGSTEAFF
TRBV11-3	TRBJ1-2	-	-	TGTGCCAGCAGCTTAGGGGACATTTCCGGCTACACCTTC	CASSLGDISGYTF
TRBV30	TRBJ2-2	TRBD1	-	TGTGCCTGGAGTGGGACGGAGGGACAGGGGATTAGGGGGGAGCTGTTTTTT	CAWSGTEGQGIRGELFF
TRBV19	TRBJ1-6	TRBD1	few	TGTGCCAGTAGTACCGGGACAGGGGCTTTCCCCCTCCACTTT	CASSTGTGAFPLHF
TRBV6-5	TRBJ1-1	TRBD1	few	TGTGCCAGCAGGCGGGACAGGGAAGGGACTGAAGCTTTCTTT	CASRRDREGTEAFF
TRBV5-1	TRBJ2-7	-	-	TGCGCCAGCAGCTTGAGTAGGGTGAAGCACGAGCAGTACTTC	CASSLSRVKHEQYF
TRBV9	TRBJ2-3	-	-	TGTGCCAGCAGTGCTAGCGGCACAGATACGCAGTATTTT	CASSASGTDTQYF
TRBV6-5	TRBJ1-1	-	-	TGTGCCAGCAGTTGGCAAGGGAACTCTGAAGCTTTCTTT	CASSWQGNSEAFF
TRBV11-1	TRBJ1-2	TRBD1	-	TGTGCCAGCAGCCCGACAGGGGGTTCCTTCTATGGCTACACCTTC	CASSPTGGSFYGYTF
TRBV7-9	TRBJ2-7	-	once	TGTGCCAGCAGCTTAGTAATATACGAGCAGTACTTC	CASSLVIYEQYF
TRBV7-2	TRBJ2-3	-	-	TGTGCCAGCAGCTATTACCTCCCGTGGCAGTATTTT	CASSYYLPWQYF
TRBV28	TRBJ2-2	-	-	TGTGCCAGTGCTCCGGGGGGCGCGGGCACCGGGGAGCTGTTTTTT	CASAPGGAGTGELFF
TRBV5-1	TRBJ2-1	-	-	TGCGCCAGCAGCTTCCACCTGTCGAATGAGCAGTTCTTC	CASSFHLSNEQFF
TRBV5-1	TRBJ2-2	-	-	TGCGCCAGTTCCAGGGGAGACACCGGGGAGCTGTTTTTT	CASSRGDTGELFF
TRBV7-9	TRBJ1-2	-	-	TGTGCCAGCAGCTTAGACCCGCTTCTGGGCTACACCTTC	CASSLDPLLGYTF
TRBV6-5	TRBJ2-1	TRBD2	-	TGTGCCAGCACCACCGGGACTAGCGGGGGCAATGAGCAGTTCTTC	CASTTGTSGGNEQFF
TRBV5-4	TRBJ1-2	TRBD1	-	TGTGCCAGCACCCTTTCCGTACAGGGGAACTATGGCTACACCTTC	CASTLSVQGNYGYTF
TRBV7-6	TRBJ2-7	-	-	TGTGCCAGCAGCTTAATCCGGGACGGATTCTACGAGCAGTACTTC	CASSLIRDGFYEQYF
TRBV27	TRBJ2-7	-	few	TGTGCCAGCAGTTTATCTATCGCAGGCTACGAGCAGTACTTC	CASSLSIAGYEQYF
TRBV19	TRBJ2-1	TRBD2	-	TGTGCCAGTAGTATAGGGACTAGCAGGGTCAATGAGCAGTTCTTC	CASSIGTSRVNEQFF
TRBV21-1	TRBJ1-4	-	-	TGTGCCAGCAGCAAGGGACAGTTTAATGAAAAACTGTTTTTT	CASSKGQFNEKLFF
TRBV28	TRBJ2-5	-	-	TGTGCCAGCAGTTTGGAGTGGGGTAAGGGGGATCTGCAAGAGACCCAGTACTTC	CASSLEWGKGDLQETQYF
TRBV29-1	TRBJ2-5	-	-	TGCAGCGTTGTATTTCTAGGTGAGGAGACCCAGTACTTC	CSVVFLGEETQYF
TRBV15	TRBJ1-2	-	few	TGTGCCACTGCAGGGGACTTCGAGGGCTACACCTTC	CATAGDFEGYTF
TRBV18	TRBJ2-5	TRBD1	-	TGTGCCAGCTCAATATTCCGGGACAGGGAGACCCAGTACTTC	CASSIFRDRETQYF
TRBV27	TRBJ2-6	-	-	TGTGCCAGCAGTTTATCAGGGGGGCGGTCCGGGGCCAACGTCCTGACTTTC	CASSLSGGRSGANVLTF
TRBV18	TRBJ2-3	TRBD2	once	TGTGCCAGCTCATTCCTAGCGGGAGCCACAGATACGCAGTATTTT	CASSFLAGATDTQYF
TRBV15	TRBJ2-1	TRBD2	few	TGTGCCACCAGCACATCAAAACTAGCGGGAGTCGTCGGTGAGCAGTTCTTC	CATSTSKLAGVVGEQFF
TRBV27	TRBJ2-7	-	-	TGTGCCAGCAGTTTGGGCAGGGGACTAATATACGAGCAGTACTTC	CASSLGRGLIYEQYF
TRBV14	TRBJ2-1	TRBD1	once	TGTGCCAGCAGCCAAGAGCTGGGACAGGGGATATACAATGAGCAGTTCTTC	CASSQELGQGIYNEQFF
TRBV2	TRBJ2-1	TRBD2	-	TGTGCCAGCAGGGGGACTAGCGGGGGGGCAGGTGAGCAGTTCTTC	CASRGTSGGAGEQFF
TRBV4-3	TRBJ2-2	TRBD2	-	TGCGCCAGCAGCCAAGACTCCCCGGGACTAAGAATTCGCTCTGGGACCGGGGAGCTGTTTTTT	CASSQDSPGLRIRSGTGELFF
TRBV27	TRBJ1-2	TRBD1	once	TGTGCCAGCAGTTACAGGGGGCCCACTAACTATGGCTACACCTTC	CASSYRGPTNYGYTF
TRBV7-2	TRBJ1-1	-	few	TGTGCCAGCAGCTTAGGGAGGGTGATTGTTCGGACTGAAGCTTTCTTT	CASSLGRVIVRTEAFF
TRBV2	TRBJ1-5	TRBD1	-	TGTGCCACCACCGGGACAGCTAATCAGCCCCAGCATTTT	CATTGTANQPQHF
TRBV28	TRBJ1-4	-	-	TGTGCCAGCAGTCCCTTGGGACCAACAGCTAATGAAAAACTGTTTTTT	CASSPLGPTANEKLFF